This TCR beta chain was sequenced during a study of PD-1 blockade in classical Hodgkin lymphoma (TCRdb year 2020). Background on the whole study: Nivolumab dosing was 3 mg/kg intravenously every 2 weeks, continuing until either disease progression or unacceptable toxicity. To define a peripheral blood immune signature of response to PD-1 blockade in classical Hodgkin lymphoma, the study combined TCR beta sequencing with CyTOF. On the study overall, not on this receptor specifically: The study covered only a single clinical trial cohort, and the causes of the repertoire differences, possibly disease activity or prior therapy, were still not defined. Among trial patients, those achieving complete response had baseline diversity similar to that of newly diagnosed patients, while diversity was significantly lower in partial responders and progressors. Patients starting nivolumab less than 1 year after ASCT had lower diversity and were excluded from later analyses to avoid confounding by immune reconstitution. CD4+ but not CD8+ TCR diversity rose significantly by C4D1 (p=0.0027 vs p=0.16), most apparent in complete responders (p=0.02). Baseline TCR diversity was reported to be lower in newly diagnosed patients than in healthy donors and to be lower still in relapsed/refractory patients.

The sample's time point, from its label and the paper: cycle 2 day 1 (C2D1) of nivolumab. Relapse after autologous stem cell transplantation had occurred in all trial patients, and cohorts A, B and C were distinguished by prior brentuximab vedotin exposure. The trial cohort included 45 to 65 patients with relapsed/refractory classical Hodgkin lymphoma, and each patient had a best overall response of complete response, partial response or progressive disease. In the multi-cohort phase II CheckMate 205 trial, trial patients received single-agent nivolumab. An independent review committee assessed best overall response by applying the 2007 International Working Group response criteria. Trial PBMCs were collected just before the start of nivolumab (C1D1) and during therapy at cycle 2 day 1 and cycle 4 day 1. Peripheral blood was collected in 8 mL Vacutainer Cell Preparation Tubes, from which PBMCs were isolated by centrifugation and then cryopreserved.

Comments on this clone: No cognate antigen has been identified for it. Within one base of it there is no much larger clone, and no base qualities were kept.

The Qiagen DNeasy kit was used to extract genomic DNA from unsorted PBMCs and from the negatively selected CD4+ and CD8+ fractions. TCR beta CDR3 regions were subjected to amplification by immunoSEQ multiplex PCR with primers that anneal to V and J segments. A synthetic immune receptor repertoire was used to minimize amplification bias, and any remaining bias was removed computationally after sequencing. On the study's bioinformatics: Custom Python scripts were used to quantify repertoire diversity as the Shannon entropy index. Unsorted, CD4+ and CD8+ repertoires were examined separately, except in combined analyses, for which CD4+ and CD8+ sequences were merged in silico. Clonal expansion was defined as at least a 2-fold frequency increase after treatment relative to C1D1, with a pseudocount of 0.5 for undetected baseline clones. Singleton clones were defined as clones with 0 or 1 copy at C1D1, and non-singleton clones were defined as clones with 2 or more copies. Clones expanded in unsorted samples were assigned a CD4+, CD8+ or unknown annotation through matching of protein sequences in sorted samples from the same patient. Wilcoxon tests on paired samples were used to test changes in diversity from C1D1 to C4D1. Imported from immuneACCESS, the table was reduced by TCRdb to in-frame sequences with V and J called. These copies leave out some clones; in studies compared against another copy, an unresolved V gene accounts for under half, and the cause of the remainder is not known. The V and J calls and the clone size are those of that table, but D and trimming were determined from the DNA. In all, the sample holds about 93,000 clones, and roughly 79% of those were seen once. The leading ten clones occupy less than 20% of the sample.

This sample comprised peripheral blood mononuclear cells (PBMCs), obtained before the second cycle of nivolumab. The sequence derives from a human donor with classical Hodgkin lymphoma.

The CDR3 in this case is CASSPPSGNTEAFF. The nucleotide sequence reads as follows: TGTGCCAGCTCACCACCATCGGGGAACACTGAAGCTTTCTTT. The V gene is TRBV18 and the J gene is TRBJ1-1; the D gene is unclear. The cysteine opens and the phenylalanine closes a CDR3 of 14 amino acids. Of the read, only the CDR3 DNA is kept; its 42 bases are in frame from base 1. V is shortened by 0 bases, J by 1 base, and the region joining them spans 6 bases. In the germline V gene, CDR1 corresponds to KGHSH and CDR2 to LQKENI. Here the CDR3 is joined to the reference TRBV18 and TRBJ1-1 genes, and the full variable domain is: NAGVMQNPRHLVRRRGQEARLRCSPMKGHSHVYWYRQLPEEGLKFMVYLQKENIIDESGMPKERFSAEFPKEGPSILRIQQVVRGDSAAYFCASSPPSGNTEAFFGQGTRLTVV.